These T cell receptor beta chains were read from a single sample in a study of PD-1 blockade in mismatch repair-deficient tumors. Measured with immunoSEQ multiplex PCR; TCRdb has only the in-frame clones, and not every one. Among tens of thousands of clones, over 75% were seen once, and the ten largest hold 2.6%. The source material was peripheral blood, sampled 12 weeks after starting pembrolizumab. Every receptor here comes from an adult with mismatch repair-deficient cancer. CDR3s include the opening cysteine and the closing phenylalanine or tryptophan. D genes are given only for firm matches. The size of a clone is reported for some rows only, either as once, few or many, or as a class for expanded clones.

>TRBV5-1|TRBJ1-1|.|.
TGCGCCAGCAGCTTGGAACGGCAAGACACTGAAGCTTTCTTT
CASSLERQDTEAFF
>TRBV13|TRBJ2-1|.|.
TGTGCCAGCAGCTTACGGGGACGTGAGCAGTTCTTC
CASSLRGREQFF
>TRBV29-1|TRBJ1-2|.|.
TGCAGCGTCCCCCGGGGGAACTATGGCTACACCTTC
CSVPRGNYGYTF
>TRBV7-3|TRBJ2-3|.|.
TGTGCCAGCAGCCTAGCCGGGGGCGCAGATACGCAGTATTTT
CASSLAGGADTQYF
>TRBV29-1|TRBJ2-3|.|TRBD1
TGCAGCGTTGAAGGAGGGGGCCGCACAGATACGCAGTATTTT
CSVEGGGRTDTQYF
>TRBV7-3|TRBJ2-1|once|.
TGTGCCAGCAGCTTAGACTTCTACAATGAGCAGTTCTTC
CASSLDFYNEQFF
>TRBV18|TRBJ1-1|.|TRBD1
TGTGCCAGCTCACCGAAGACAGGGGTGACTGAAGCTTTCTTT
CASSPKTGVTEAFF
>TRBV19|TRBJ1-5|once|.
TGTGCCAGTAGTACGGGTCCCGCGGGTAATCAGCCCCAGCATTTT
CASSTGPAGNQPQHF
>TRBV18|TRBJ2-2|.|.
TGTGCCAGCTCACCGGGGAACGCGAACACCGGGGAGCTGTTTTTT
CASSPGNANTGELFF
>TRBV2|TRBJ2-2|.|.
TGTGCCAGCACTTACGGGTTGAACACCGGGGAGCTGTTTTTT
CASTYGLNTGELFF
>TRBV9|TRBJ1-1|.|TRBD1
TGTGCCAGCAGCGGAGCAGGGGGCCCAACTGAAGCTTTCTTT
CASSGAGGPTEAFF
>TRBV9|TRBJ2-3|.|TRBD2
TGTGCCAGCAGCGTAGAAGGCGGGAGGAACGCAGATACGCAGTATTTT
CASSVEGGRNADTQYF
>TRBV5-4|TRBJ2-4|few|TRBD2
TGTGCCAGCAGCCCGGGACTAGCGGGTATAGCCAAAAACATTCAGTACTTC
CASSPGLAGIAKNIQYF
>TRBV28|TRBJ1-5|.|.
TGTGCCAGCAGTTACGGAGTCAATCAGCCCCAGCATTTT
CASSYGVNQPQHF
>TRBV29-1|TRBJ2-5|once|.
TGCAGCGCGGGGGCGAGCGGGACCCAGCAAGAGACCCAGTACTTC
CSAGASGTQQETQYF
>TRBV19|TRBJ1-1|.|.
TGTGCCAGTAGTATCCTGACAGGGAACACTGAAGCTTTCTTT
CASSILTGNTEAFF
>TRBV5-1|TRBJ2-2|.|TRBD2
TGCGCCAGCAGCGCCGCGGGAGGAACCGGGGAGCTGTTTTTT
CASSAAGGTGELFF
>TRBV5-1|TRBJ2-1|.|TRBD2
TGCGCCAGCAGGAAACCGGGACTAGCCCCCAATGAGCAGTTCTTC
CASRKPGLAPNEQFF
>TRBV19|TRBJ2-3|.|TRBD2
TGTGCCAGTAAAGCGGGAGAGTTTGCAGATACGCAGTATTTT
CASKAGEFADTQYF
>TRBV4-3|TRBJ2-3|.|.
TGCGCCAGCAGCCAAGATCGAGCTAGCCCAGATACGCAGTATTTT
CASSQDRASPDTQYF
>TRBV5-1|TRBJ2-3|.|.
TGCGCCAGCAGCGACCTCACAAACACAGATACGCAGTATTTT
CASSDLTNTDTQYF
>TRBV9|TRBJ1-4|few|TRBD1
TGTGCCAGCAGCGCGGGGACAGGGATCAATCGTGAAAAACTGTTTTTT
CASSAGTGINREKLFF
>TRBV5-4|TRBJ1-2|.|.
TGTGCCAGCAGCTGGGAACCTCGCTATGGCTACACCTTC
CASSWEPRYGYTF
>TRBV19|TRBJ2-3|.|.
TGTGCCAGTAGAGGCCAACTAGGCCATCTCACAGATACGCAGTATTTT
CASRGQLGHLTDTQYF
>TRBV7-2|TRBJ2-2|.|TRBD1
TGTGCCAGCAGCCGAGGGACAGTTAACACCGGGGAGCTGTTTTTT
CASSRGTVNTGELFF
>TRBV7-2|TRBJ2-3|few|.
TGTGCCAGCAGCTTAGGTATGCGTTCAGATACGCAGTATTTT
CASSLGMRSDTQYF
>TRBV11-2|TRBJ2-1|.|TRBD2
TGTGCCAGCAGCTTATCGGGCGGGAGGTCTTCCTACAATGAGCAGTTCTTC
CASSLSGGRSSYNEQFF